These T cell receptor beta chains were read from a single sample in a study of T cell repertoires in cytomegalovirus infection. TCRdb reprocessed the reads via MiXCR and lists one record per CDR3 protein. The sample shows 200,000 to 300,000 distinct CDR3 sequences, roughly 6.5% of them seen only once. Material for sequencing was PBMCs. The receptors originated from a human donor in good health (CMV status not recorded). Some clones in this sample may be carry-over from other donors' samples. Each CDR3 is given with its conserved first and last residue. D genes are given only for firm matches. Size is stated for part of the rows, as once, few or many counts, or as a class when the clone is expanded.

DNA: TGTGCCAGCAGCTACCGGGAGACGCAGTTCTTC
CDR3: CASSYRETQFF
V: TRBV7-2
J: TRBJ2-1
size: many
D: -

DNA: TGTGCCACCAGCAGAGATAAAGGGGGACAAGTCTACGAGCAGTACTTC
CDR3: CATSRDKGGQVYEQYF
V: TRBV15
J: TRBJ2-7
size: many
D: -

DNA: TGTGCCTCGAGGGACTATCGGGGGGAGCAGTACTTC
CDR3: CASRDYRGEQYF
V: TRBV14
J: TRBJ2-7
size: few
D: TRBD2

DNA: TGCGCCAGCAGTCAATCTAGGTGGCAGCTTCTCAATGAGCAGTTCTTC
CDR3: CASSQSRWQLLNEQFF
V: TRBV23-1
J: TRBJ2-1
size: many
D: -

DNA: TGTGCCAGCAGTTTTATAACTGAAGCTTTCTTT
CDR3: CASSFITEAFF
V: TRBV12-3/TRBV12-4
J: TRBJ1-1
size: many
D: -

DNA: TGTGCCAGCAGCCCGGGGAGCGGGGGGTTGCGTACGCAGTATTTT
CDR3: CASSPGSGGLRTQYF
V: TRBV7-2
J: TRBJ2-3
size: many
D: TRBD2

DNA: TGTGCCAGCAGCTTATCCAACGGAGCAGATACGCAGTATTTT
CDR3: CASSLSNGADTQYF
V: TRBV7-2
J: TRBJ2-3
size: many
D: -

DNA: TGTGCCAGCAGTCCTGTGACAGGGGACCTCCACTTT
CDR3: CASSPVTGDLHF
V: TRBV28
J: TRBJ1-6
size: many
D: TRBD1

DNA: TGTGCCAGCAACTACCAGGGGCAGACGATCTACAATGAGCAGTTCTTC
CDR3: CASNYQGQTIYNEQFF
V: TRBV12-3/TRBV12-4
J: TRBJ2-1
size: few
D: -

DNA: TGTGCCAGCAGCAACCGACAGGGTAGAAGAGCAGATACGCAGTATTTT
CDR3: CASSNRQGRRADTQYF
V: TRBV7-8
J: TRBJ2-3
size: many
D: TRBD1

DNA: TGTGCCAGCAGTCTACAGGGGACTCGCACTGAAGCTTTCTTT
CDR3: CASSLQGTRTEAFF
V: TRBV6-2/TRBV6-3
J: TRBJ1-1
size: many
D: TRBD1

DNA: TGTGCCAGCAGTGAGTCTCTGGACAGGCTTGGCTCCTATAATTCACCCCTCCACTTT
CDR3: CASSESLDRLGSYNSPLHF
V: TRBV6-5
J: TRBJ1-6
size: many
D: TRBD1

DNA: TGTGCCAGCAGGGGGACAGGGGAGTTTCCCGGGGAGCTGTTTTTT
CDR3: CASRGTGEFPGELFF
V: TRBV2
J: TRBJ2-2
size: few
D: TRBD1

DNA: TGTGCCAGCAGTTTAGCCGTCCCAGGGGGGCGCATCCACGAGCAGTACTTC
CDR3: CASSLAVPGGRIHEQYF
V: TRBV7-6
J: TRBJ2-7
size: many
D: -

DNA: TGCGCCAGCAGCCCCGACAGGGTAGTGGGCGAGCAGTACTTC
CDR3: CASSPDRVVGEQYF
V: TRBV5-1
J: TRBJ2-7
size: many
D: TRBD1

DNA: TGTGCCACCGGGGACAGGGGTGAGACCGGGGAGCTGTTTTTT
CDR3: CATGDRGETGELFF
V: TRBV6-1
J: TRBJ2-2
size: -
D: TRBD1

DNA: TGCAGCGTTGACTTTGGGGGGTTAGCGGGGACCCAGTACTTC
CDR3: CSVDFGGLAGTQYF
V: TRBV29-1
J: TRBJ2-5
size: -
D: TRBD2

DNA: TGTGCCAGCAGCTCCCTAGGAGGCTACACCTTC
CDR3: CASSSLGGYTF
V: TRBV7-2
J: TRBJ1-2
size: many
D: -

DNA: TGTGCCACTGTCCGGGACACCATCTACGAGCAGTACTTC
CDR3: CATVRDTIYEQYF
V: TRBV10-3
J: TRBJ2-7
size: many
D: -

DNA: TGTGCCAGCTCCCTTCGACAGAACTACGAGCAGTACTTC
CDR3: CASSLRQNYEQYF
V: TRBV18
J: TRBJ2-7
size: many
D: -

DNA: TGCAGCGTTGAAGATCTCCAGGGAAACTATGGCTACACCTTC
CDR3: CSVEDLQGNYGYTF
V: TRBV29-1
J: TRBJ1-2
size: many
D: -

DNA: TGTGCCAGCAGTGTTAGACAGGGCGACAATTCACCCCTCCACTTT
CDR3: CASSVRQGDNSPLHF
V: TRBV2
J: TRBJ1-6
size: many
D: TRBD1

DNA: TGTGCCAGCAGCGCAATCCATGCAACGAGCTCCTACGAGCAGTACTTC
CDR3: CASSAIHATSSYEQYF
V: TRBV7-2
J: TRBJ2-7
size: many
D: -

DNA: TGTGCCAGCAGTTCAGCCTTAAGCTATAATTCACCCCTCCACTTT
CDR3: CASSSALSYNSPLHF
V: TRBV28
J: TRBJ1-6
size: many
D: -

DNA: TGTGCCAGCAGTGAAGCCGGGCCCCAGCATTTT
CDR3: CASSEAGPQHF
V: TRBV2
J: TRBJ1-5
size: -
D: -

DNA: TGTGCCAGCAGATCAGGGGGCTCGTATCAGCCCCAGCATTTT
CDR3: CASRSGGSYQPQHF
V: TRBV7-2
J: TRBJ1-5
size: many
D: TRBD1